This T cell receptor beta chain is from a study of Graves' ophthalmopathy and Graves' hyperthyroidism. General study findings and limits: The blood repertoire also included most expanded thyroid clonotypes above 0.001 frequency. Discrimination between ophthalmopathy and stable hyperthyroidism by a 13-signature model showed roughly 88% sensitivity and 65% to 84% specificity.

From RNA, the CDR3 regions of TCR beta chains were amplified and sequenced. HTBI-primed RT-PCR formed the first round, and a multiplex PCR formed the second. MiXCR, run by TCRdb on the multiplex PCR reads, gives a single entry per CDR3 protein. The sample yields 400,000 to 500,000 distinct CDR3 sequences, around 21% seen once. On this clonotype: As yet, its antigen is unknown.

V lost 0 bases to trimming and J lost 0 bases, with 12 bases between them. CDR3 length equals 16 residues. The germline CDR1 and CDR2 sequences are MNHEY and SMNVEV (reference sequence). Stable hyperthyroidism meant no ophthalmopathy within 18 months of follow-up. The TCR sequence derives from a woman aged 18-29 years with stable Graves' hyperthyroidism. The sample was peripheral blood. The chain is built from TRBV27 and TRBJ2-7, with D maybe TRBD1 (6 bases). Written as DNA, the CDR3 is TGTGCCAGCAGTTTATCTGCCAGGGGTCCCTCCTACGAGCAGTACTTC. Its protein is CASSLSARGPSYEQYF.